The present TCR beta chain was sequenced within a study of somatic mutations in cytotoxic T cells in rheumatoid arthritis. General study points: More than 20% of CD8+ cells belonged to the largest clone in about an eighth of the 65 patients.

This clone came up a few times. The antigen is unknown. Blood donors with median age roughly 50 years (range about 21-80), 55% to 60% female, served as healthy controls. Magnetic beads with positive selection isolated CD4+ and CD8+ fractions, whose purity was verified by flow cytometry. The CDR3 totals 16 residues. CDR1 is MGHRA and CDR2 is YSYEKL in the germline V gene. After removal of 0 bases from V and 3 bases from J, the junction contained 8 bases not matched to a gene. Some clones are missing from TCRdb's copy, which holds only in-frame ones; the method was immunoSEQ multiplex PCR. The profile shows 10,000 to 12,000 clones, under 80% of them singletons.

This sequence was found in a man between 45 and 60 years old in good health. The V gene is TRBV4-1, the J gene TRBJ2-7; 7 nucleotides line up with TRBD1. Specimen: CD8+ T cells sorted from blood. This CDR3 reads CASSQDWDSFYYEQYF. DNA for the CDR3: TGCGCCAGCAGCCAAGATTGGGACAGCTTCTACTACGAGCAGTACTTC.